This T cell receptor beta chain was profiled in a study of shared clonotypes between healthy human individuals. Study findings and constraints: The expectation was that sequencing depth would affect clonotype sharing among donors.

Turning to this clone: Its antigen is not identified.

Deep-level running was used for the assay. The genomic DNA of each subset was split evenly across several immunoSEQ plates. The data were produced by immunoSEQ multiplex PCR, yet TCRdb's version contains in-frame clones alone and is incomplete. The table includes about 600,000 clones, more than 95% detected once. The origin of this receptor is a woman in her twenties or thirties in good health. Sequenced material: naive CD4+ T cells sorted from blood. As to subset: CD45RA+ positively selected.

The CDR3 region is CASSFPAGASTDTQYF. CDR3 DNA: TGTGCCAGCAGTTTCCCAGCGGGGGCTAGCACAGATACGCAGTATTTT. The V gene is TRBV28, the J gene TRBJ2-3, with 8 bases aligning to TRBD2. The CDR3 spans 16 residues. CDR1 and CDR2 (germline): MDHEN, SYDVKM. The J segment lost 0 bases and the V segment lost 3 bases, leaving 5 bases of the junction unmatched.